The 14 T cell receptor beta chains listed next were all sequenced from one sample in a study of blood T cell repertoires in COVID-19. Profiling relied on immunoSEQ multiplex PCR, and the TCRdb table lists in-frame clones only, not all of them. The sample has fewer than 130,000 clones; under 75% are singletons. Sequencing was done on a sample of peripheral blood. The receptors were gathered from a woman aged 55-70 years with acute or convalescent COVID-19.

This chain connects TRBV14 to TRBJ2-3, with a tentative D call TRBD1 (5 bases). V was clipped by 7 bases and J by 9 bases, with 20 bases between them. CDR1 is SGHDN and CDR2 is FVKESK in the germline V gene. The CDR3 spans 14 residues. The DNA of the CDR3 is TGTGCCAGCAATGGGGCCTCAACACAGAGCACGCAGTATTTT. It is translated as CASNGASTQSTQYF.

This clone has just one count. This chain uses TRBV5-1 with TRBJ2-7; TRBD1 agrees at 11 bases. The CDR3 has 16 residues. The V gene end was trimmed by 2 bases and the J gene end by 7 bases; junction bases not matched to a gene: 11. Germline lookup yields CDR1 SGHRS and CDR2 YFSETQ. Here the CDR3 DNA reads TGCGCCAGCAGCTTAAACCGGGGACAGGGGGAGCTTGAGCAGTACTTC. This encodes CASSLNRGQGELEQYF.

The rearrangement joins TRBV29-1 to TRBJ1-1; TRBD1 matches at 7 bases. Trimming at V came to 6 bases and at J to 0 bases, leaving 7 bases not matched to a gene. The CDR3 consists of 14 residues. The germline V gene has CDR1 SQVTM and CDR2 ANQGSEA. The CDR3 spells CSVVTTGLNTEAFF. CDR3 bases: TGCAGCGTCGTAACGACAGGGTTGAACACTGAAGCTTTCTTT.

The genes are TRBV27 and TRBJ1-2; TRBD1 matches at 9 bases. Germline V gene sequence: CDR1 MNHEY, CDR2 SMNVEV (reference sequence). The CDR3 length is 15 residues. V shed 6 bases, J shed 3 bases, and the junction held 8 bases outside the gene matches. CDR3 sequence reads: CASRPGTGYYYGYTF. As DNA, the CDR3 is TGTGCCAGCAGGCCCGGGACAGGGTATTACTATGGCTACACCTTC.

This clone was seen just once. The chain links TRBV10-3 to TRBJ1-6; weak D call: TRBD1 (6 bases). CDR3 length equals 15 residues. V lost 0 bases, J lost 5 bases, and 8 bases lay in between. Germline CDR1 ENHRY, CDR2 SYGVKD. The CDR3: CAISESAGDNSPLHF. The CDR3 coding sequence is TGTGCCATCAGTGAGTCGGCAGGGGATAATTCACCCCTCCACTTT.

V usage is TRBV5-5 and J usage is TRBJ2-3; possibly TRBD1 for D (6 bases). V dropped 3 bases and J dropped 2 bases, with 13 bases sitting between them. Germline CDR1 and CDR2: SGHKS and YYEKEE (reference sequence). The CDR3 totals 15 residues. The CDR3 is CASSSAWTVTDTQYF. CDR3 DNA sequence: TGTGCCAGCAGCTCCGCATGGACAGTCACAGATACGCAGTATTTT. The variable domain in full, completed from reference TRBV5-5 and TRBJ2-3, reads DAGVTQSPTHLIKTRGQQVTLRCSPISGHKSVSWYQQVLGQGPQFIFQYYEKEERGRGNFPDRFSARQFPNYSSELNVNALLLGDSALYLCASSSAWTVTDTQYFGPGTRLTVL.

J is TRBJ2-2 and V is TRBV7-9; TRBD1 aligns across 8 bases. Germline CDR1 reads SEHNR; CDR2 reads FQNEAQ (reference sequence). The CDR3 contains 15 residues. The J segment lost 5 bases and the V segment lost 5 bases, leaving 7 bases of the junction unmatched. Written as DNA, the CDR3 is TGTGCCAGCAGCCTCCGGACAGGGTCTACCGGGGAGCTGTTTTTT. Encoded protein: CASSLRTGSTGELFF.

This clone came up once. The chain links TRBV28 to TRBJ1-5, with 7 bases matching TRBD1. Germline CDR1 reads MDHEN; CDR2 reads SYDVKM. After removal of 3 bases from V and 7 bases from J, the junction contained 6 bases not matched to a gene. This CDR3 spans 14 amino acids. CDR3 nucleotide sequence: TGTGCCAGCAGTTTGTCAGGGGGGCGACAGCCCCAGCATTTT. Encoded protein: CASSLSGGRQPQHF. Looking up the rest from reference TRBV28 and TRBJ1-5 gives the full variable domain: DVKVTQSSRYLVKRTGEKVFLECVQDMDHENMFWYRQDPGLGLRLIYFSYDVKMKEKGDIPEGYSVSREKKERFSLILESASTNQTSMYLCASSLSGGRQPQHFGDGTRLSIL.

This clone occurred a few times. V and J are TRBV5-8 and TRBJ1-2, with TRBD1 matching 7 bases. The CDR3 has 14 amino acids. With 4 bases clipped from V and 7 bases from J, the junction kept 10 bases outside the gene matches. Germline loops: CDR1 SGHTS, CDR2 YDEGEE. In DNA form, the CDR3 reads TGTGCCAGCAGCCAGACAGGGATTAGTAGTGGCTACACCTTC. It translates to CASSQTGISSGYTF.

The chain joins TRBV6-5 to TRBJ2-3; 9 bases are shared with TRBD2. The CDR3 is 15 residues long. CDR1 is MNHEY and CDR2 is SVGAGI in the germline V gene. Trimming removed 2 bases from V and 2 bases from J; junction bases left unmatched: 2. CDR3 amino acids: CASSYGGGATDTQYF. Written as DNA, the CDR3 is TGTGCCAGCAGTTACGGCGGGGGGGCCACAGATACGCAGTATTTT.

This chain connects TRBV15 to TRBJ1-5; D is perhaps TRBD1 (5 bases). The germline V and J ends were trimmed by 2 bases and 7 bases, with 12 bases remaining between them. Germline V CDR1 and CDR2: LNHNV, YYDKDF (reference sequence). The CDR3 has 14 amino acids. The CDR3 coding sequence is TGTGCCACCAGCAGACAACGGGGGGGGCAGCCCCAGCATTTT. Amino acids: CATSRQRGGQPQHF. Filled out from reference TRBV15 and TRBJ1-5, the complete variable domain reads DAMVIQNPRYQVTQFGKPVTLSCSQTLNHNVMYWYQQKSSQAPKLLFHYYDKDFNNEADTPDNFQSRRPNTSFCFLDIRSPGLGDTAMYLCATSRQRGGQPQHFGDGTRLSIL.

The chain links TRBV28 to TRBJ1-5; 8 bases match TRBD1. Trimming removed 6 bases from V and 2 bases from J; junction bases left unmatched: 0. CDR3 length equals 13 residues. Germline CDR1 and CDR2: MDHEN and SYDVKM. CDR3 DNA: TGTGCCAGCAGACAGGGGGGCAATCAGCCCCAGCATTTT. Residues: CASRQGGNQPQHF.

The V gene is TRBV10-3, the J gene TRBJ1-3, with TRBD1 as a possible D gene (6 bases). The CDR3 extends over 14 amino acids. The V and J ends lost 6 bases and 1 base respectively, with 10 bases between them. Germline loops: CDR1 ENHRY, CDR2 SYGVKD. CDR3 sequence: CAIRTQGSGNTIYF. The CDR3 DNA follows: TGTGCCATCAGAACACAGGGTTCTGGAAACACCATATATTTT.

This chain joins TRBV3-1 (or the pseudogene TRBV3-2) and TRBJ1-1; D is unresolved. From germline, CDR1 is LGHDT and CDR2 YNNKEL (reference sequence). V lost 4 bases and J 3 bases, leaving 6 bases between the germline ends. The CDR3 has 12 amino acids. Written as DNA, the CDR3 is TGTGCCAGCAGCCCTAGAGACACTGAAGCTTTCTTT. Its translation: CASSPRDTEAFF.